Listed below are T cell receptor beta chains from one sample, sequenced in a study of early T cells in non-severe SARS-CoV-2 infection. TCRdb analysed the 5' RACE reads with MiXCR anew, one entry per CDR3 protein. This sample yields tens of thousands of distinct CDR3 sequences, of which approximately 12% are seen a single time; about 4.2% belongs to the top ten. The sample consisted of whole blood. These receptor sequences come from an adult who was a healthcare worker with PCR-confirmed SARS-CoV-2 infection or an uninfected control (not recorded which). CDR3s include the opening cysteine and the closing phenylalanine or tryptophan. D genes are given only for firm matches. Not all rows give a size; the values are once, few, many and, for expanded clones, a class.

>.|TRBJ2-7|.|TRBV29-1
CSVTAAYEQYF
TGCAGCGTGACAGCAGCCTACGAGCAGTACTTC
>TRBD1|TRBJ2-5|.|TRBV5-6
CASSLKTGGRETQYF
TGTGCCAGCAGCTTGAAGACAGGGGGCCGGGAGACCCAGTACTTC
>.|TRBJ2-1|few|TRBV4-2
CASSQDMGAAYNEQFF
TGTGCCAGCAGCCAAGATATGGGGGCGGCCTACAATGAGCAGTTCTTC
>.|TRBJ1-2|few|TRBV20-1
CSAPARGGKNGYTF
TGCAGTGCCCCTGCCAGGGGTGGGAAAAATGGCTACACCTTC
>TRBD1|TRBJ2-7|.|TRBV6-5
CASSSRTGVHEQYF
TGTGCCAGCAGTAGTAGGACAGGGGTCCACGAGCAGTACTTC
>.|TRBJ2-1|.|TRBV7-2
CASSPPGVGEQFF
TGTGCCAGCTCCCCCCCGGGGGTAGGGGAGCAGTTCTTC
>TRBD1|TRBJ1-4|few|TRBV6-1
CAIATGQGNEKLFF
TGTGCCATCGCCACGGGACAGGGAAATGAAAAACTGTTTTTT
>TRBD2|TRBJ2-3|few|TRBV29-1
CSARLAPTDTQYF
TGCAGCGCCAGACTAGCGCCCACAGATACGCAGTATTTT
>TRBD2|TRBJ2-7|.|TRBV7-2
CASSLNGGGTYEQYF
TGTGCCAGCAGCTTAAATGGCGGGGGGACCTACGAGCAGTACTTC
>TRBD1|TRBJ2-2|few|TRBV12-3/TRBV12-4
CASSDGDRGNTGELFF
TGTGCCAGCAGCGACGGGGACAGGGGGAACACCGGGGAGCTGTTTTTT
>.|TRBJ2-3|.|TRBV3-1
CASSQAVAKGDTQYF
TGTGCCAGCAGCCAAGCGGTCGCAAAAGGGGATACGCAGTATTTT
>.|TRBJ2-7|few|TRBV21-1
CASSHQSYEQYF
TGTGCCAGCAGCCACCAGTCCTACGAGCAGTACTTC
>TRBD1|TRBJ1-6|many|TRBV18
CASSPDRGLSPLHF
TGTGCCAGCTCACCGGACAGGGGCCTATCACCCCTCCACTTT
>TRBD1|TRBJ2-1|.|TRBV5-1
CASSLLQGSSYNEQFF
TGCGCCAGCAGCTTGCTACAGGGGAGCTCCTACAATGAGCAGTTCTTC
>.|TRBJ2-5|few|TRBV7-7
CASSFLAEETQYF
TGTGCTAGCAGCTTTCTGGCAGAAGAGACCCAGTACTTC
>.|TRBJ2-1|.|TRBV6-5
CASSYSSVRPEGSYNEQFF
TGTGCCAGCAGTTACTCATCGGTCCGCCCAGAGGGATCGTACAATGAGCAGTTCTTC
>TRBD1|TRBJ1-2|many|TRBV20-1
CSAVRQGNYGYTF
TGCAGTGCTGTAAGACAGGGTAACTATGGCTACACCTTC
>.|TRBJ2-1|few|TRBV5-1
CASSLGSSYNEQFF
TGCGCCAGCAGCTTGGGGAGCTCCTACAATGAGCAGTTCTTC
>.|TRBJ1-1|many|TRBV29-1
CSADSMGGIEAFF
TGCAGCGCCGACTCTATGGGGGGCATTGAAGCTTTCTTT
>TRBD2|TRBJ2-3|few|TRBV6-1
CASSVAGTTDTQYF
TGTGCCAGCAGCGTAGCGGGGACCACAGATACGCAGTATTTT
>.|TRBJ2-7|.|TRBV21-1
CASNIRYFGF
TGTGCCAGCAATATACGGTACTTTGGGTTC
>TRBD1|TRBJ1-6|.|TRBV6-6
CASSFRPAGTGNSPLHF
TGTGCCAGCAGTTTCCGTCCTGCTGGGACAGGGAATTCACCCCTCCACTTT
>TRBD2|TRBJ2-1|.|TRBV7-8
CASSYRLAGSREQFF
TGTGCCAGCAGCTATCGACTAGCGGGATCCCGTGAGCAGTTCTTC
>TRBD2|TRBJ2-3|.|TRBV30
CAWSWLAGGQDTQYF
TGTGCCTGGAGTTGGCTAGCGGGGGGGCAAGATACGCAGTATTTT
>.|TRBJ1-6|many|TRBV21-1
CASSRWTAIGSLHF
TGTGCCAGCAGCCGGTGGACCGCCATAGGGTCCCTCCACTTT
>.|TRBJ2-6|many|TRBV6-1
CASSEGGGGANVLTF
TGTGCCAGCAGTGAGGGGGGAGGTGGGGCCAACGTCCTGACTTTC
>.|TRBJ1-2|.|TRBV2
CASTTQQNYGYTF
TGTGCCAGCACTACCCAACAGAACTATGGCTACACCTTC
>.|TRBJ2-5|few|TRBV10-3
CAISYSGETQYF
TGTGCCATCAGTTACTCTGGGGAGACCCAGTACTTC
>.|TRBJ2-1|.|TRBV7-2
CASSWTTLGGQFF
TGTGCCAGCAGCTGGACTACCCTGGGGGGGCAGTTCTTC
>TRBD2|TRBJ2-2|few|TRBV7-9
CASSTLGLAGAGELFF
TGTGCCAGCAGCACTTTGGGACTAGCGGGAGCCGGGGAGCTGTTTTTT
>TRBD1|TRBJ2-5|few|TRBV24-1
CATSDFYSGTGFYRYTPQETQYF
TGTGCCACCAGTGATTTTTACTCCGGGACAGGGTTCTACCGCTACACCCCCCAAGAGACCCAGTACTTC
>.|TRBJ1-4|.|TRBV12-3/TRBV12-4
CASSSTGRANEKLFF
TGTGCCAGCAGTTCAACAGGGAGGGCTAATGAAAAACTGTTTTTT
>TRBD2|TRBJ2-5|few|TRBV2
CASRGGTETQYF
TGTGCCAGCAGGGGAGGGACAGAGACCCAGTACTTC
>TRBD2|TRBJ2-1|.|TRBV5-4
CASSSRLAGGFEQFF
TGTGCCAGCAGCTCCCGACTAGCGGGGGGTTTTGAGCAGTTCTTC
>TRBD1|TRBJ1-1|many|TRBV3-1
CASSQDPGQSNTEAFF
TGTGCCAGCAGCCAAGATCCGGGACAGAGCAACACTGAAGCTTTCTTT
>.|TRBJ2-1|.|TRBV20-1
CSARAVAGAGEQFF
TGCAGTGCTAGAGCGGTTGCGGGTGCGGGAGAGCAGTTCTTC
>.|TRBJ2-7|few|TRBV11-2
CASSLDLGWGQYF
TGTGCCAGCAGCTTAGATCTGGGTTGGGGGCAGTACTTC
>.|TRBJ2-2|few|TRBV7-3
CASSLTLAGKGLNGGELFF
TGTGCCAGCAGCTTAACGCTTGCCGGGAAGGGATTGAATGGCGGGGAGCTGTTTTTT
>TRBD2|TRBJ2-1|.|TRBV19
CASSGGDNEQFF
TGTGCCAGTAGCGGGGGGGACAATGAGCAGTTCTTC
>TRBD2|TRBJ2-5|.|TRBV4-1
CASSQGASGGQETQYF
TGCGCCAGCAGCCAAGGGGCTAGCGGGGGCCAAGAGACCCAGTACTTC
>TRBD1|TRBJ1-2|few|TRBV29-1
CSAFLQGNYGYTF
TGCAGCGCGTTTTTACAGGGGAACTATGGCTACACCTTC
>TRBD1|TRBJ1-6|few|TRBV9
CASSGQGPSYNSPLHF
TGTGCCAGCAGCGGACAGGGGCCGTCCTATAATTCACCCCTCCACTTT
>TRBD2|TRBJ2-3|.|TRBV5-5
CASSLTSSGGTDTQYF
TGTGCCAGCAGCTTGACTTCAAGCGGGGGCACAGATACGCAGTATTTT
>TRBD1|TRBJ2-7|many|TRBV6-6
CASSPQGAPSYEQYF
TGTGCCAGCAGTCCACAGGGGGCCCCCTCCTACGAGCAGTACTTC
>.|TRBJ1-2|.|TRBV29-1
CSALDGYGFTF
TGCAGCGCGCTGGACGGATATGGCTTCACCTTC
>.|TRBJ2-7|few|TRBV29-1
CSAAGSSYEQYF
TGCAGCGCCGCTGGGAGCTCCTACGAGCAGTACTTC
>TRBD1|TRBJ2-2|few|TRBV12-3/TRBV12-4
CASSQQGGAGELFF
TGTGCCAGCAGCCAACAGGGGGGCGCCGGGGAGCTGTTTTTT
>.|TRBJ1-1|few|TRBV28
CASSLERVTEAFF
TGTGCCAGCAGTTTAGAACGTGTGACTGAAGCTTTCTTT
>.|TRBJ2-2|.|TRBV28
CASSYRGGITGELFF
TGTGCCAGCAGCTACAGGGGGGGCATCACCGGGGAGCTGTTTTTT
>.|TRBJ2-5|.|TRBV27
CASRPLRGQGRRETQYF
TGTGCCAGCAGACCCCTAAGAGGTCAAGGGAGGAGAGAGACCCAGTACTTC
>.|TRBJ1-3|many|TRBV20-1
CSARVTGTGNTIYF
TGCAGTGCTAGAGTAACGGGGACGGGAAACACCATATATTTT